Below, 32 T cell receptor beta chains from the same sample are listed, as sequenced in a study of technical replicates of blood from several donors. TCRdb keeps only in-frame clones here, not all; method: immunoSEQ multiplex PCR. The sample contains roughly 67,000 clones, roughly 98% of which appear only once. The source material was T cells isolated from PBMCs. The receptors here all came from a human donor in good health.

This rearrangement joins TRBV5-6 to TRBJ1-1; TRBD1 might be the D (5 bases). Looked up from germline, CDR1 is SGHDT and CDR2 is YYEEEE. Trimming took 1 base from V and 4 from J, leaving 8 bases between them. The CDR3 contains 13 residues. For the CDR3, the DNA is TGTGCCAGCAGCTTGAAGGGGTTCACTGAAGCTTTCTTT. It codes for CASSLKGFTEAFF.

This clone was counted between two and nine times. The chain combines TRBV5-1 with TRBJ1-4, with D possibly matching TRBD1 (6 bases). In germline, CDR1 is SGHRS, CDR2 YFSETQ. This CDR3 spans 15 amino acids. Trimming stripped 4 bases from V and 4 bases from J, with 14 bases between. This chain's CDR3 is CASSTTGRVNEKLFF. The CDR3 coding sequence is TGCGCCAGCAGCACTACAGGGCGAGTTAATGAAAAACTGTTTTTT. The full variable domain, completed using reference TRBV5-1 and TRBJ1-4, is KAGVTQTPRYLIKTRGQQVTLSCSPISGHRSVSWYQQTPGQGLQFLFEYFSETQRNKGNFPGRFSGRQFSNSRSEMNVSTLELGDSALYLCASSTTGRVNEKLFFGSGTQLSVL.

The V gene is TRBV2, the J gene TRBJ2-7, with 9 nucleotides matching TRBD2. This CDR3 contains 15 residues. Germline V gene data show CDR1 as SNHLY and CDR2 as FYNNEI. V was clipped by 6 bases and J by 3 bases; unmatched bases: 9. For the CDR3, the DNA is TGTGCCAGCAGGGCCAAGAGGACTAGCGACTACGAGCAGTACTTC. Protein: CASRAKRTSDYEQYF.

V and J are TRBV11-2 and TRBJ1-1, with 7 positions matching TRBD1. Trimming took 3 bases from V and 7 from J; bases not matched to a gene: 5. The CDR3 is 13 amino acids. Germline V lookup: CDR1 SGHAT, CDR2 FQNNGV. CDR3 nucleotides: TGTGCCAGCAGCTTCGGACAGGACTTTGAAGCTTTCTTT. It codes for CASSFGQDFEAFF.

The chain joins TRBV27 to TRBJ1-4; 7 nucleotides line up with TRBD1. Germline V gene sequence: CDR1 MNHEY, CDR2 SMNVEV (reference sequence). With 2 bases clipped from V and 10 bases from J, the junction kept 4 bases outside the gene matches. This CDR3 is 13 amino acids long. CDR3 in amino acids: CASSLRQGGKLFF. The CDR3, as DNA: TGTGCCAGCAGTTTAAGACAGGGTGGAAAACTGTTTTTT. Full variable domain (rest looked up from reference TRBV27 and TRBJ1-4): EAQVTQNPRYLITVTGKKLTVTCSQNMNHEYMSWYRQDPGLGLRQIYYSMNVEVTDKGDVPEGYKVSRKEKRNFPLILESPSPNQTSLYFCASSLRQGGKLFFGSGTQLSVL.

This chain links TRBV5-5 with TRBJ2-1, with D possibly TRBD2 on 5 matching bases. Trimming took off 0 bases at V and 9 bases at J, with 16 bases between the two ends. CDR1 and CDR2 (germline): SGHKS, YYEKEE (reference sequence). This CDR3 is built from 15 residues. The CDR3 is CASSLVLLVVIEQFF. CDR3 DNA sequence: TGTGCCAGCAGCTTGGTTCTACTAGTCGTGATTGAGCAGTTCTTC. Together with reference TRBV5-5 and TRBJ2-1, the CDR3 gives the full variable domain: DAGVTQSPTHLIKTRGQQVTLRCSPISGHKSVSWYQQVLGQGPQFIFQYYEKEERGRGNFPDRFSARQFPNYSSELNVNALLLGDSALYLCASSLVLLVVIEQFFGPGTRLTVL.

The chain employs TRBV14 and TRBJ2-7, with TRBD2 as a possible D gene (5 bases). CDR1 and CDR2 from the germline V gene are SGHDN and FVKESK. Trimming shortened V by 9 bases and J by 2 bases, and 11 bases separated the two germline ends. The CDR3 has 12 residues. The CDR3 region is CASTPRAYEQYF. As DNA, the CDR3 is TGTGCCAGTACGCCGCGGGCCTACGAGCAGTACTTC.

The chain links TRBV9 to TRBJ1-1; D may be TRBD1 (6 bases). Germline V lookup: CDR1 SGDLS, CDR2 YYNGEE. The CDR3 loop spans 18 amino acids. The V end was cut by 4 bases, the J end by 6 bases, with 28 bases between. As DNA, the CDR3 is TGTGCCAGCAGCTCCCATCTGGCTGGGACAAGGGATCGGGCTGAAGCTTTCTTT. Its translation is CASSSHLAGTRDRAEAFF.

V gene TRBV25-1 combines with J gene TRBJ2-4, with D maybe TRBD1 (6 bases). This CDR3 comprises 17 residues. Germline V lookup: CDR1 MGHDK, CDR2 SYGVNS. V lost 6 bases and J lost 0, with 18 bases in between. The CDR3 nucleotides are TGTGCCAGCAGCCCCGACAGGACCCTGTTAGCCAAAAACATTCAGTACTTC. It specifies CASSPDRTLLAKNIQYF.

The V gene is TRBV7-7, the J gene TRBJ2-2; TRBD2 matches 12 bases. The CDR3 consists of 15 residues. V lost 1 base to trimming and J lost 6 bases; unmatched junction nucleotides: 0. Germline V gene lookup returns CDR1 SSHAT and CDR2 FNYEAQ (reference sequence). CDR3 residues: CASSLGLAGAGELFF. In DNA form, the CDR3 reads TGTGCCAGCAGCTTAGGACTAGCGGGAGCCGGGGAGCTGTTTTTT.

In DNA form, the CDR3 reads TGTGCCAGCAGTGCCCGATCTGATGGACAAGGAGCTTTCTTT. This codes for CASSARSDGQGAFF. The rearrangement joins TRBV6-1 to TRBJ1-1; the D gene is possibly TRBD1 (5 bases). V was shortened by 4 bases and J by 10 bases, with 19 bases between the two germline ends. Germline V gene sequence: CDR1 MNHNS, CDR2 SASEGT. This CDR3 region has 14 residues.

The V gene is TRBV5-1, the J gene TRBJ2-1, with D possibly being TRBD1 (6 bases). CDR1 and CDR2 from the germline V gene are SGHRS and YFSETQ. This CDR3 is 14 amino acids long. Trimming took off 7 bases at V and 7 bases at J, with 18 bases between the two ends. The CDR3 DNA sequence: TGCGCCAGCGGGGGCGGCCTAGTCTTGAATGAGCAGTTCTTC. This codes for CASGGGLVLNEQFF.

This rearrangement joins TRBV30 to TRBJ1-2; 10 bases are a match to TRBD1. The CDR3 is 16 amino acids. J lost 4 bases, V lost 0 bases, and 8 bases had no gene match. The germline V gene encodes CDR1 GTSNPN and CDR2 SVGIG (reference sequence). This CDR3 reads CAWSVISTGGGYGYTF. CDR3 DNA: TGTGCCTGGAGTGTTATATCGACAGGGGGCGGCTATGGCTACACCTTC.

The chain recombines TRBV5-1 with TRBJ2-1, with TRBD1 matching over 8 bases. Germline values: CDR1 SGHRS, CDR2 YFSETQ. CDR3 length: 15 residues. V trimming: 2 bases; J trimming: 8 bases; junction bases outside the gene matches: 9. CDR3 DNA sequence: TGCGCCAGCAGCTTAGGGACAGGAGAAGGCGATGAGCAGTTCTTC. Protein product: CASSLGTGEGDEQFF.

The V and J genes are TRBV25-1 and TRBJ2-3; 8 positions match TRBD2. This CDR3 comprises 17 residues. V gave up 2 bases and J gave up 3 bases; unmatched junction bases: 10. Germline CDR1 reads MGHDK; CDR2 reads SYGVNS. The CDR3 is CASSELGSGRGTDTQYF. The CDR3 nucleotides read TGTGCCAGCAGTGAACTTGGGAGCGGGAGAGGTACAGATACGCAGTATTTT.

V usage is TRBV20-1 and J usage is TRBJ1-5; D remains unclear. CDR1 is DFQATT and CDR2 is SNEGSKA in the germline V gene (reference sequence). The CDR3 extends over 11 amino acids. Trimming cost V 7 bases and J 8 bases, with 12 bases left between them. DNA of the CDR3: TGCAGTGTCGGAGGCGGCGAGCCCCAGCATTTT. Protein sequence: CSVGGGEPQHF.

This chain links TRBV29-1 with TRBJ2-2; 12 positions match TRBD2. This CDR3 region has 18 residues. V shed 0 bases and J 4 bases; nucleotides not matched to a gene: 9. Germline V gives CDR1 SQVTM, CDR2 ANQGSEA. The CDR3 loop reads CSVEELAGGLLGTGELFF. The CDR3 nucleotides are TGCAGCGTTGAAGAGCTAGCGGGGGGGCTCTTGGGCACCGGGGAGCTGTTTTTT.

V is TRBV12-5 and J is TRBJ2-7, with 9 nucleotides matching TRBD1. The V and J ends lost 1 base and 5 bases, in that order; junction bases with no gene match: 3. The CDR3 length is 14 residues. Germline CDR1 is LGHNT and CDR2 is FRNRAP. The CDR3: CASGLGTGVDEQYF. The CDR3 nucleotides are TGTGCTAGTGGTTTGGGGACAGGGGTAGACGAGCAGTACTTC.

J is TRBJ2-7 and V is TRBV27, with 7 bases that match TRBD1. The germline CDR1 and CDR2 sequences are MNHEY and SMNVEV (reference sequence). Trimming at V came to 1 base and at J to 4 bases, leaving 4 bases not matched to a gene. The CDR3 sequence is 14 residues long. The DNA for the CDR3 is TGTGCCAGCAGTTTATTGGGACAGAAGTACGAGCAGTACTTC. Translating gives CASSLLGQKYEQYF.

This clone was counted once. The rearrangement joins TRBV11-3 to TRBJ2-5; tentative D call: TRBD2 (6 bases). Trimming took off 3 bases at V and 7 bases at J, with 12 bases between the two ends. Germline CDR1 is SGHNT and CDR2 is YENEEA. The CDR3 has 13 amino acids. The CDR3 spells CASSFQGGGTQYF. DNA of the CDR3: TGTGCCAGCAGCTTTCAGGGAGGCGGGACCCAGTACTTC.

The chain combines TRBV27 with TRBJ2-1; 9 bases agree with TRBD2. V shed 3 bases, J shed 7 bases, and the junction held 7 bases outside the gene matches. The CDR3 has 15 residues. Germline loops: CDR1 MNHEY, CDR2 SMNVEV (reference sequence). CDR3 region: CASSFIGTSRNEQFF. CDR3 DNA: TGTGCCAGCAGTTTTATTGGGACTAGCCGAAATGAGCAGTTCTTC.

The chain employs TRBV4-2 and TRBJ2-3; 10 bases match TRBD1. This CDR3 spans 16 amino acids. J lost 3 bases, V lost 1 base, and 4 bases had no gene match. Germline values: CDR1 LGHNA, CDR2 YNFKEQ. CDR3 nucleotides: TGTGCCAGCAGCCAAGGGGACAGGGGTGGAACAGATACGCAGTATTTT. It translates to CASSQGDRGGTDTQYF.

This sequence joins TRBV19 and TRBJ1-1; 9 bases are shared with TRBD1. The germline gives CDR1 LNHDA, CDR2 SQIVND (reference sequence). The CDR3 is made up of 13 amino acids. With V trimmed by 7 bases and J by 3 bases, 3 bases remained unmatched. DNA of the CDR3: TGTGCCAGTAACAGGGGGCGCGACACTGAAGCTTTCTTT. Translated, it gives CASNRGRDTEAFF.

This clone was seen only once. The chain uses TRBV7-9 and TRBJ2-7, with 8 positions matching TRBD2. The CDR3 extends over 16 amino acids. CDR1 and CDR2 (germline): SEHNR, FQNEAQ (reference sequence). V gave up 2 bases and J gave up 2 bases; unmatched junction bases: 8. CDR3 nucleotide sequence: TGTGCCAGCAGCTTACTAGCGGGTCCCCACCCCTACGAGCAGTACTTC. This encodes CASSLLAGPHPYEQYF.

The chain links TRBV27 to TRBJ2-7, with 10 bases fitting TRBD2. The CDR3 length is 14 residues. Germline CDR1 is MNHEY and CDR2 is SMNVEV (reference sequence). With 9 bases clipped from V and 3 bases from J, the junction kept 8 bases outside the gene matches. CDR3 sequence (DNA): TGTGCCAGTAAAACTAGCGGGGTATTCTACGAGCAGTACTTC. It translates to CASKTSGVFYEQYF.

The chain is built from TRBV11-2 and TRBJ2-5; D remains unclear. The germline V and J ends were trimmed by 5 bases and 5 bases, with 18 bases remaining between them. CDR1 is SGHAT, CDR2 FQNNGV, per germline. This CDR3 is built from 15 residues. DNA for the CDR3: TGTGCCAGCAGCCCCTATAGCCGTAAATGGGAGACCCAGTACTTC. The encoded protein is CASSPYSRKWETQYF.

This clone was seen only once. The V gene is TRBV27, the J gene TRBJ2-1; 7 bases are a match to TRBD2. From germline, CDR1 is MNHEY and CDR2 SMNVEV (reference sequence). V was clipped by 4 bases and J by 8 bases; unmatched bases: 5. This CDR3 is 13 amino acids long. The CDR3 protein is CASSYGRFYEQFF. CDR3 nucleotides: TGTGCCAGCAGTTACGGGAGGTTCTATGAGCAGTTCTTC.

The V call is TRBV6-5, the J call TRBJ1-3, with D uncertain. With 3 bases removed from V and 2 bases from J, the gap between germline ends came to 8 bases. The CDR3 is made up of 14 amino acids. Germline CDR1 reads MNHEY; CDR2 reads SVGAGI. The CDR3 nucleotides are TGTGCCAGCAGTTATTACGGTGCTGGAAACACCATATATTTT. Encoded protein: CASSYYGAGNTIYF.

The rearrangement joins TRBV2 to TRBJ1-1; TRBD1 matches at 9 bases. J lost 9 bases, V lost 3 bases, and 11 bases had no gene match. Germline values: CDR1 SNHLY, CDR2 FYNNEI. The CDR3 is 15 residues long. CDR3 bases: TGTGCCAGCAGTGACCCCGGGACAGGGAGCCTGAAAGCTTTCTTT. Its protein product is CASSDPGTGSLKAFF.

The chain links TRBV27 to TRBJ1-2; D uncertain. The V gene's germline CDR1 is MNHEY and CDR2 SMNVEV (reference sequence). Trimming pared 4 bases from V and 4 bases from J, leaving 19 bases between. This CDR3 has 16 residues. CDR3: CASSSIRAGGPYGYTF. The CDR3 coding sequence is TGTGCCAGCAGTTCTATAAGGGCAGGAGGGCCCTATGGCTACACCTTC.

The DNA for the CDR3 is TGTGCCAGCAGTCAAACAGGGACCGGGGAGCTGTTTTTT. Translated: CASSQTGTGELFF. The V and J genes are TRBV6-4 and TRBJ2-2, with TRBD1 as a possible D gene (6 bases). Germline CDR1 and CDR2: MRHNA and SNTAGT. The CDR3 length is 13 residues. V was pared by 5 bases and J by 5 bases, with 9 bases between.

The chain is built from TRBV5-1 and TRBJ1-2, with a tentative D call TRBD1 (6 bases). The CDR3 totals 15 residues. V lost 2 bases and J 3 bases, leaving 14 bases between the germline ends. CDR1 and CDR2 from the germline V gene are SGHRS and YFSETQ. This chain's CDR3 is CASSLGGVRDYGYTF. CDR3 nucleotide sequence: TGCGCCAGCAGCTTAGGGGGAGTACGGGACTATGGCTACACCTTC.